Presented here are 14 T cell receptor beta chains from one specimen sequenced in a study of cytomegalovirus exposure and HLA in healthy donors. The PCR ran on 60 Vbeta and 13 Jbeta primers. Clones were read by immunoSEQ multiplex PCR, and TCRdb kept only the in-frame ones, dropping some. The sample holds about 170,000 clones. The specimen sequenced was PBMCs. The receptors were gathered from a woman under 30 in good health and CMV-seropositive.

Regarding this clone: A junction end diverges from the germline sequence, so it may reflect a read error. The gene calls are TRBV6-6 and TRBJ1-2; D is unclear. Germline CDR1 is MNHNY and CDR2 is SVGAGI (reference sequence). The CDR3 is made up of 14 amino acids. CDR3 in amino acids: CASNAGSSNYDYTF. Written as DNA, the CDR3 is TGTGCCAGCAACGCTGGGTCGTCTAACTATGACTACACCTTC.

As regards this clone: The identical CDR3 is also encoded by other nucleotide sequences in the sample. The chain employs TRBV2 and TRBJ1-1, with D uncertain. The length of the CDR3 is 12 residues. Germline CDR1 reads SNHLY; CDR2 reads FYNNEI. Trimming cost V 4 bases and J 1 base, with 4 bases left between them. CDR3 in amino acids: CASSGQNTEAFF. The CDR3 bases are TGTGCCAGCAGTGGTCAGAACACTGAAGCTTTCTTT.

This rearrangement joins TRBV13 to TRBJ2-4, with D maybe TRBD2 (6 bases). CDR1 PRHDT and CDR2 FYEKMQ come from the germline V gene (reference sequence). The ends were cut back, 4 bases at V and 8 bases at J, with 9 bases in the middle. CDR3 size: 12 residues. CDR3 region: CASSSGVDIQYF. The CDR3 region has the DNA TGTGCCAGCAGCTCGGGGGTGGACATTCAGTACTTC.

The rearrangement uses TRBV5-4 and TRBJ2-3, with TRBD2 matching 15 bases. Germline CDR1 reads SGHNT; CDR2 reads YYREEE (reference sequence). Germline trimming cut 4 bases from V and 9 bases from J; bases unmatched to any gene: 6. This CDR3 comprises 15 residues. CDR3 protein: CASSIRTSGRETQYF. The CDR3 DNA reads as TGTGCCAGCAGCATTAGGACTAGCGGGAGGGAGACGCAGTATTTT.

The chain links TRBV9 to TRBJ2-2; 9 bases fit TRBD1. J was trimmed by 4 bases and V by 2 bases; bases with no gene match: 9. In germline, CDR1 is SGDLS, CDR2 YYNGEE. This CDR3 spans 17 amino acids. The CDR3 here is CASSVSLQGASTGELFF. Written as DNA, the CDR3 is TGTGCCAGCAGCGTCAGCCTACAGGGGGCGAGCACCGGGGAGCTGTTTTTT.

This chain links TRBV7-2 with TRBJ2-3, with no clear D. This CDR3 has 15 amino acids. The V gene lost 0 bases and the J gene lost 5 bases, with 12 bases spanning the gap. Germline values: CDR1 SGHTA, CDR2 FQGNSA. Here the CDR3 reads CASSLAAPNGDTQYF. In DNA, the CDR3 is TGTGCCAGCAGCTTAGCAGCCCCGAACGGAGATACGCAGTATTTT. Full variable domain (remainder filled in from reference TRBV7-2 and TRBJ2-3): GAGVSQSPSNKVTEKGKDVELRCDPISGHTALYWYRQSLGQGLEFLIYFQGNSAPDKSGLPSDRFSAERTGGSVSTLTIQRTQQEDSAVYLCASSLAAPNGDTQYFGPGTRLTVL.

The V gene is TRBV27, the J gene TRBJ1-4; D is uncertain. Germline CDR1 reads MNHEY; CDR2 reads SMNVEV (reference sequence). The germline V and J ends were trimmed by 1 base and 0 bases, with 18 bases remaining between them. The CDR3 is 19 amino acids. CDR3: CASSLFALGVSATNEKLFF. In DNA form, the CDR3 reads TGTGCCAGCAGTTTATTTGCCTTGGGAGTTAGTGCAACTAATGAAAAACTGTTTTTT.

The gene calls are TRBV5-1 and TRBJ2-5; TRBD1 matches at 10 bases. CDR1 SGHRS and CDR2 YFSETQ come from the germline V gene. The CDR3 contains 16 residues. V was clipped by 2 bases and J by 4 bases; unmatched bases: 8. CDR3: CASSFGYRDRGETQYF. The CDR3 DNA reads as TGCGCCAGCAGCTTTGGGTACAGGGACAGGGGAGAGACCCAGTACTTC.

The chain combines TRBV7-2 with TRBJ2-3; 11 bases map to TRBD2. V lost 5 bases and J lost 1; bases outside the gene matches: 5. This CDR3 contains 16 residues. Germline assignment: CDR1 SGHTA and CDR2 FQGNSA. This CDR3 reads CASSTRLAGRTDTQYF. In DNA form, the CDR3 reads TGTGCCAGCAGCACGCGACTAGCGGGGCGCACAGATACGCAGTATTTT. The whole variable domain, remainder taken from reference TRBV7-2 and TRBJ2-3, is GAGVSQSPSNKVTEKGKDVELRCDPISGHTALYWYRQSLGQGLEFLIYFQGNSAPDKSGLPSDRFSAERTGGSVSTLTIQRTQQEDSAVYLCASSTRLAGRTDTQYFGPGTRLTVL.

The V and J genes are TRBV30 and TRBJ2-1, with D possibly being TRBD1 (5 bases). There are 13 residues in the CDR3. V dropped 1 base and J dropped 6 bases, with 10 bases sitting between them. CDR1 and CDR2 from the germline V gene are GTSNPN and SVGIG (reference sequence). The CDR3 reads CAWSAGRGNEQFF. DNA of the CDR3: TGTGCCTGGAGTGCAGGGCGAGGCAATGAGCAGTTCTTC.

In DNA form, the CDR3 reads TGCGCCAGCAGTGATTGGCAGACCCTAGCGGGAGAACAGTTCTTC. Its translation is CASSDWQTLAGEQFF. V usage is TRBV10-2 and J usage is TRBJ2-1, with 10 positions matching TRBD2. CDR1 is WSHSY and CDR2 is SAAADI in the germline V gene. Losses at the gene ends were 3 bases for V and 13 bases for J; bases not matched to a gene: 12. This CDR3 has 15 residues.

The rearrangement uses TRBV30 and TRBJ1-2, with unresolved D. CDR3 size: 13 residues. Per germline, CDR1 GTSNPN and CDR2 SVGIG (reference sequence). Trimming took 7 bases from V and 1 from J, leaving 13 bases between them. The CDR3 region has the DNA TGTGCCTCTATGCGGTGGGTTAACTATGGCTACACCTTC. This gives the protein CASMRWVNYGYTF. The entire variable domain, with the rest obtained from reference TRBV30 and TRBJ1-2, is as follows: SQTIHQWPATLVQPVGSPLSLECTVEGTSNPNLYWYRQAAGRGLQLLFYSVGIGQISSEVPQNLSASRPQDRQFILSSKKLLLSDSGFYLCASMRWVNYGYTFGSGTRLTVV.

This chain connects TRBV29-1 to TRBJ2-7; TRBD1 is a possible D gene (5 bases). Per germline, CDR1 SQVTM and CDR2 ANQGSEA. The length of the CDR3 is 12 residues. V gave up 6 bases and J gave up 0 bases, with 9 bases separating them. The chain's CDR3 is CSVVTVSYEQYF. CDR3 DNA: TGCAGCGTCGTGACAGTCTCCTACGAGCAGTACTTC.

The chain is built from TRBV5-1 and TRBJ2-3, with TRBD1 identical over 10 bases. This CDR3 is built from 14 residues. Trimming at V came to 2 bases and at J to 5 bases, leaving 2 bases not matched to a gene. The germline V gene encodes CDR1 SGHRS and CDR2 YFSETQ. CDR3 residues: CASSLGQGEDTQYF. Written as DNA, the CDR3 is TGCGCCAGCAGCTTAGGACAGGGGGAAGATACGCAGTATTTT.